One sample yielded the 12 T cell receptor beta chains listed below, sequenced in a study of CD8 T cells in ankylosing spondylitis. One entry per CDR3 protein, called by TCRdb with MiXCR from the 5' RACE reads. The repertoire holds roughly 670,000 distinct CDR3 sequences, with under 20% as singletons. For these receptors, no antigen is known. Findings and limits, study-wide: A motif of roughly 8 highly homologous TCR beta variants was seen as apparently characteristic of ankylosing spondylitis blood.

Input material: blood, either unsorted or a sorted T cell fraction (not recorded which). These receptors all come from a male donor with ankylosing spondylitis.

The V and J genes are TRBV12-3 or TRBV12-4 and TRBJ2-3, with TRBD1 matching over 7 bases. The J segment lost 2 bases and the V segment lost 6 bases, leaving 8 bases of the junction unmatched. The CDR3 consists of 15 residues. CDR3 amino acids: CASSSLTGATDTQYF. The CDR3 DNA reads as TGTGCCAGCAGCTCACTCACAGGGGCCACAGATACGCAGTATTTT.

This clonotype was seen a few times. This chain links TRBV6-2 or TRBV6-3 with TRBJ2-7; D unresolved. From germline, CDR1 is MNHEY and CDR2 SVGEGT. V dropped 0 bases and J dropped 5 bases, with 8 bases sitting between them. The CDR3 extends over 13 amino acids. The CDR3 bases are TGTGCCAGCAGTTACTCCCCCCTTCACGAGCAGTACTTC. Translated: CASSYSPLHEQYF.

The V gene is TRBV6-5, the J gene TRBJ1-1, with TRBD1 matching over 7 bases. The junction had 2 bases not matched to a gene; V was cut back by 3 bases and J by 4 bases. The germline CDR1 and CDR2 sequences are MNHEY and SVGAGI. There are 13 residues in the CDR3. As DNA, the CDR3 is TGTGCCAGCAGTTATGAGGGGGCCACTGAAGCTTTCTTT. It codes for CASSYEGATEAFF.

This clonotype was counted between two and nine times. The chain joins TRBV27 to TRBJ1-6; 8 bases are a match to TRBD1. J was trimmed by 1 base and V by 2 bases; bases with no gene match: 7. The CDR3 consists of 18 residues. Looked up from germline, CDR1 is MNHEY and CDR2 is SMNVEV (reference sequence). CDR3 sequence reads: CASSLVPGGASYNSPLHF. The CDR3 region has the DNA TGTGCCAGCAGTTTAGTCCCAGGGGGCGCATCCTATAATTCACCCCTCCACTTT.

The rearrangement joins TRBV15 to TRBJ1-6; D not certain. CDR3 length: 15 amino acids. The germline CDR1 and CDR2 sequences are LNHNV and YYDKDF (reference sequence). With 4 bases removed from V and 7 bases from J, the gap between germline ends came to 14 bases. The CDR3 loop reads CATSTGGEGNSPLHF. The CDR3 coding sequence is TGTGCCACCAGCACGGGCGGAGAAGGGAATTCACCCCTCCACTTT.

V and J are TRBV20-1 and TRBJ2-3; 9 nucleotides align to TRBD2. CDR3 length: 15 amino acids. Germline V gives CDR1 DFQATT, CDR2 SNEGSKA (reference sequence). The junction had 5 bases not matched to a gene; V was cut back by 2 bases and J by 2 bases. Here the CDR3 DNA reads TGCAGTGCTAGACCTAGCGGGGCTCCCACAGATACGCAGTATTTT. Its protein is CSARPSGAPTDTQYF.

This clonotype was picked up a small number of times. The rearrangement joins TRBV10-1 to TRBJ2-3; 11 bases match TRBD1. V lost 6 bases and J lost 4; bases outside the gene matches: 9. In germline, CDR1 is WNHNN, CDR2 SYGVQD (reference sequence). This CDR3 has 16 amino acids. This CDR3 reads CASSPGTGGIPDTQYF. In DNA, the CDR3 is TGCGCCAGCAGCCCCGGGACAGGGGGTATCCCAGATACGCAGTATTTT.

V and J are TRBV6-1 and TRBJ2-5; possibly TRBD1 or TRBD2 for D (5 bases each). In germline, CDR1 is MNHNS, CDR2 SASEGT. V lost 5 bases and J lost 1, with 20 bases in between. This CDR3 has 17 residues. CDR3 sequence reads: CASSRGARPKTQETQYF. The CDR3 DNA reads TGTGCCAGCAGTCGAGGGGCCAGACCTAAGACCCAAGAGACCCAGTACTTC.

V and J are TRBV6-1 and TRBJ1-5, with 10 positions matching TRBD1. Trimming at V came to 4 bases and at J to 2 bases, leaving 5 bases not matched to a gene. Germline loops: CDR1 MNHNS, CDR2 SASEGT. The CDR3 contains 16 residues. This chain's CDR3 is CASSAGDRGGNQPQHF. CDR3 in DNA: TGTGCCAGCAGTGCGGGGGACAGGGGCGGCAATCAGCCCCAGCATTTT.

This sequence joins TRBV7-2 and TRBJ2-7; tentatively, D is TRBD1 or TRBD2 (5 bases each). Between the trimmed V and J ends, which lost 1 base and 1 base, there was a span of 14 bases. The CDR3 runs 16 residues. The germline V gene has CDR1 SGHTA and CDR2 FQGNSA. The CDR3 bases are TGTGCCAGCAGCTTAGTCCCCGGGACCCTTTCCTACGAGCAGTACTTC. This codes for CASSLVPGTLSYEQYF. The full variable domain, rest sourced from reference TRBV7-2 and TRBJ2-7, is GAGVSQSPSNKVTEKGKDVELRCDPISGHTALYWYRQSLGQGLEFLIYFQGNSAPDKSGLPSDRFSAERTGGSVSTLTIQRTQQEDSAVYLCASSLVPGTLSYEQYFGPGTRLTVT.

V and J are TRBV28 and TRBJ1-5, with 10 bases that match TRBD1. This CDR3 is built from 14 residues. V dropped 5 bases and J dropped 7; count of bases not matched to a gene: 5. Per germline, CDR1 MDHEN and CDR2 SYDVKM. CDR3 nucleotide sequence: TGTGCCAGCAGTAGGGGACAGGGGTTGCAGCCCCAGCATTTT. Amino acid sequence: CASSRGQGLQPQHF.

This clonotype showed up just a few times. The V call is TRBV20-1, the J call TRBJ1-6; D remains unclear. Trimming pared 3 bases from V and 14 bases from J, leaving 14 bases between. The CDR3 spans 12 residues. Germline V gene sequence: CDR1 DFQATT, CDR2 SNEGSKA (reference sequence). The CDR3 sequence: CSASDGPAALHF. CDR3 sequence (DNA): TGCAGTGCTAGTGATGGCCCTGCGGCCCTCCACTTT.